This T cell receptor (beta chain) came from a study of T cell responses to AZD1222 COVID-19 vaccine. The CDR3 runs to 12 residues. Germline V CDR1 and CDR2: MNHEY, SVGAGI. Trimming removed 3 bases from V and 4 bases from J, with 1 base in between. TCRdb's table, derived via immunoSEQ multiplex PCR, lists solely in-frame clones and lacks some. The repertoire holds over 130,000 clones, around 93% seen once, with 4% to 5.5% in the top ten. On this clone: What it binds is unknown.

Study-wide findings and caveats: Dominant at 160-218 and 743-854, vaccine-associated CD4 TCRs also spanned spike.

The chain is built from TRBV6-5 and TRBJ1-6; unclear D gene. This sequence was found in an adult in good health. The specimen was peripheral blood, collected on day 0 of AZD1222 vaccination. CDR3 amino acids: CASSYYNSPLHF. In nucleotides, the CDR3 is TGTGCCAGCAGTTATTATAATTCACCCCTCCACTTT.